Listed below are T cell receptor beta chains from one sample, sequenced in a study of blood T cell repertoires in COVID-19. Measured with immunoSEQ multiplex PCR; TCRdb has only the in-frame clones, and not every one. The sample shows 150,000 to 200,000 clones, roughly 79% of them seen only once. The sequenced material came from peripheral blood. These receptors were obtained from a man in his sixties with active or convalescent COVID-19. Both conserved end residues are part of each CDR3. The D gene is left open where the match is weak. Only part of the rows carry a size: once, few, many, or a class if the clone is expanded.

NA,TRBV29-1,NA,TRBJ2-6,CSVAESGANVLTF,TGCAGCGTTGCCGAGTCTGGGGCCAACGTCCTGACTTTC
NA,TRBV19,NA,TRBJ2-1,CASSSLGAEQFF,TGTGCCAGTAGTTCCCTAGGGGCTGAGCAGTTCTTC
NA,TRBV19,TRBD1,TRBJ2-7,CASSTPTGSSYEQYF,TGTGCCAGTAGTACTCCGACAGGGAGCTCCTACGAGCAGTACTTC
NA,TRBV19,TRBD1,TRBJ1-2,CASSIGTGRTNGYTF,TGTGCCAGTAGTATTGGGACAGGGAGAACAAATGGCTACACCTTC
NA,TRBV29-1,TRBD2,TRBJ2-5,CSVALFRRPSGIETQYF,TGCAGCGTCGCCCTTTTCCGTCGGCCTAGCGGCATAGAGACCCAGTACTTC
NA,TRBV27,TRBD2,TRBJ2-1,CASSSSGSLAGGLPSEQFF,TGTGCCAGCAGTTCCTCCGGGAGTTTAGCGGGAGGGCTCCCCAGTGAGCAGTTCTTC
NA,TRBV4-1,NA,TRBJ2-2,CASSPGFHTGELFF,TGCGCCAGCAGCCCAGGATTCCACACCGGGGAGCTGTTTTTT
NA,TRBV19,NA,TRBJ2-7,CASSQGRGAYEQYF,TGTGCCAGTAGTCAAGGCAGGGGAGCCTACGAGCAGTACTTC
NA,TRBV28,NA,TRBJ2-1,CASSFRGTEYNEQFF,TGTGCCAGCAGTTTTCGCGGGACAGAATACAATGAGCAGTTCTTC
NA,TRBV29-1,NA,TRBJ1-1,CSVYMNTEAFF,TGCAGCGTTTACATGAACACTGAAGCTTTCTTT
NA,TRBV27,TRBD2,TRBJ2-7,CASSWGTSGEQYF,TGTGCCAGCAGTTGGGGGACTAGCGGCGAGCAGTACTTC
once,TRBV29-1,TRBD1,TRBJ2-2,CSGGGAGGELFF,TGCAGCGGAGGGGGCGCGGGCGGGGAGCTGTTTTTT
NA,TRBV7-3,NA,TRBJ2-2,CASSLQRTGELFF,TGTGCCAGCAGCTTACAACGGACCGGGGAGCTGTTTTTT
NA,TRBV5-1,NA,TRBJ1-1,CASSLEEGLFAFF,TGCGCCAGCAGCTTGGAGGAAGGACTCTTCGCTTTCTTT
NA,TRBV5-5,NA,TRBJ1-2,CASSLPPPGIYGYTF,TGTGCCAGCAGCTTGCCCCCTCCGGGGATTTATGGCTACACCTTC
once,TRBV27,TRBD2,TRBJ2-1,CASFGGRSHNEQFF,TGTGCCAGCTTCGGCGGGAGGTCCCACAATGAGCAGTTCTTC
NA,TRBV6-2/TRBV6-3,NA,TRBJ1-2,CASSDRGGYTF,TGTGCCAGCAGTGACCGGGGGGGCTACACCTTC
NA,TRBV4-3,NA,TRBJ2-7,CASSQDVAGGAEQYF,TGCGCCAGCAGCCAAGATGTGGCGGGCGGAGCCGAGCAGTACTTC
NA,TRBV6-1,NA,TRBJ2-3,CASSESWGEDTQYF,TGTGCCAGCAGTGAAAGCTGGGGGGAAGATACGCAGTATTTT
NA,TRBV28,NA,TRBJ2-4,CASSKSSIWHIQYF,TGTGCCAGCAGCAAATCGTCGATTTGGCACATTCAGTACTTC
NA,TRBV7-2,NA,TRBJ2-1,CASSLQGLEQFF,TGTGCCAGCAGCTTACAGGGATTAGAGCAGTTCTTC
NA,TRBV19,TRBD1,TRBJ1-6,CASSIRTGYSPLHF,TGTGCCAGTAGTATAAGGACAGGATATTCACCCCTCCACTTT
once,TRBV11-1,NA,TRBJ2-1,CASSGIYSYNEQFF,TGTGCCAGTTCCGGGATCTACTCCTACAATGAGCAGTTCTTC
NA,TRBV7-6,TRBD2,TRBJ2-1,CASSLARLAVEEQFF,TGTGCCAGCAGCTTAGCGCGGCTAGCGGTAGAGGAGCAGTTCTTC
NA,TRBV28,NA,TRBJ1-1,CASSPTGTAPTEAFF,TGTGCCAGCAGTCCAACCGGGACTGCCCCCACTGAAGCTTTCTTT
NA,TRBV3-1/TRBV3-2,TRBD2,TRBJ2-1,CASSPLGLAGVEQFF,TGTGCCAGCAGTCCTCTCGGACTAGCGGGAGTTGAGCAGTTCTTC
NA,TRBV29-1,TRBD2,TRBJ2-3,CSSGGLAGVSDTQYF,TGCAGCTCCGGGGGGCTAGCGGGAGTGTCAGATACGCAGTATTTT
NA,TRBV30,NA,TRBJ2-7,CAWKYPGDTYEQYF,TGTGCCTGGAAATACCCCGGAGATACCTACGAGCAGTACTTC
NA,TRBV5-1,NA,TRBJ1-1,CASSLTTTNTEAFF,TGCGCCAGCAGCTTGACAACTACCAACACTGAAGCTTTCTTT
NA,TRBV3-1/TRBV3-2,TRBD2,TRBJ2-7,CASRGTSGNYEQYF,TGTGCCAGCAGGGGGACTAGCGGGAACTACGAGCAGTACTTC
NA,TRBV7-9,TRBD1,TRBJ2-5,CASSLDGTGEETQYF,TGTGCCAGCAGCTTAGACGGGACAGGGGAAGAGACCCAGTACTTC
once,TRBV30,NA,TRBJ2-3,CAWSPNTDTQYF,TGTGCCTGGAGCCCCAATACAGATACGCAGTATTTT
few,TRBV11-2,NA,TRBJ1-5,CASSLSHRGQPQHF,TGTGCCAGCAGCTTAAGTCACCGAGGGCAGCCCCAGCATTTT
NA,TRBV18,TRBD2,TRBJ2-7,CASSSGLAGGIATYEQYF,TGTGCCAGCTCATCGGGACTAGCGGGAGGGATAGCGACCTACGAGCAGTACTTC